The source of this T cell receptor (beta chain) is a study of CD8 T cells in ankylosing spondylitis. The study, taken as a whole, reports: A motif of 7 to 9 highly homologous TCR beta variants was seen as apparently characteristic of ankylosing spondylitis blood. Relatively rare in peripheral blood, disease-linked clones were also CD8+. The clones that were linked to disease were reported to be significantly enriched in matched synovial fluid samples from ankylosing spondylitis patients.

Only a few counts were recorded for this clonotype. Its specificity is unknown. Quantitative 5'-RACE with molecular barcodes produced the TCR beta libraries. From the 5' RACE reads, TCRdb called clonotypes with MiXCR, one entry per CDR3 protein. Among roughly 90,000 distinct CDR3 sequences, roughly 9% were seen once, and the ten largest hold over 25%. The specimen was blood, either unsorted or a sorted T cell fraction (not recorded which). The receptor comes from a male donor with ankylosing spondylitis.

This CDR3 reads CASSLYSGDLLSYNEQFF. The CDR3 bases are TGTGCCAGCAGCTTGTATAGCGGGGACCTTCTTTCCTACAATGAGCAGTTCTTC. V usage is TRBV5-5 and J usage is TRBJ2-1; 8 bases agree with TRBD2. Germline CDR1 reads SGHKS; CDR2 reads YYEKEE (reference sequence). V lost 1 base to trimming and J lost 1 base; unmatched junction nucleotides: 10. CDR3 length: 18 residues.